The clone carrying this T cell receptor (beta chain) has only a few counts. The target antigen is unknown. Here immunoSEQ multiplex PCR was the method, and the copy in TCRdb shows in-frame clones only, minus some. The data hold about 180,000 clones, with 88% observed a single time. This entry belongs to a study of T cell responses to AZD1222 COVID-19 vaccine. About the research overall: Second doses that came at about 4 or about 12 weeks were put together.

General study findings and limits: CD4 TCRs associated with vaccination spanned spike, dominating at 160-218 and 743-854. Spike-specific TCR breadth rose after two AZD1222 doses, and depth rose as well.

This CDR3 spans 13 amino acids. In germline, CDR1 is SGDLS, CDR2 YYNGEE. Between the trimmed V and J ends, which lost 3 bases and 10 bases, there was a span of 16 bases. The material was peripheral blood, obtained on day 0 of AZD1222 vaccination. The rearrangement links TRBV9 to TRBJ1-2, with D hard to call. This receptor was taken from an adult in good health. As DNA, the CDR3 is TGTGCCAGCAGCGATGCGGGCGTAGTTGACTACACCTTC. Its translation is CASSDAGVVDYTF.